This entry features one T cell receptor beta chain sequence. Antigen specificity is unknown. The data were taken from a study of cytomegalovirus exposure and HLA in healthy donors. With 60 Vbeta and 13 Jbeta primers, the PCR was carried out. Source study methods: Around 80 million unique TCR beta chains, about 11 million of them shared, were counted by a later analysis. Here immunoSEQ multiplex PCR was the method, and the copy in TCRdb shows in-frame clones only, minus some. Clone size and the V and J calls come from that table; the DNA yielded D and trimming. The sample has 150,000 to 200,000 clones, almost 85% seen once; the top ten hold 4.5% to 5.5%. Healthy bone marrow donors made up the donors. This CDR3 is built from 11 residues. The germline gives CDR1 MNHEY, CDR2 SMNVEV (reference sequence). V dropped 6 bases and J dropped 10 bases, with 10 bases sitting between them. Whole-study findings and limits: Researchers counted 164 TCR beta chains as cytomegalovirus-associated. Apart from CMV serostatus, no immune exposure information was available.

This chain uses TRBV27 with TRBJ2-1; no clear D gene. This clonotype originated in a girl aged 5-17 years in good health and CMV-seropositive. The specimen sequenced was PBMCs. CDR3 amino acids: CASRTGWEQFF. The CDR3 nucleotides read TGTGCCAGCAGGACTGGATGGGAGCAGTTCTTC.